These 20 T cell receptor beta chains originate from one sample sequenced in a study of blood T cell repertoires in COVID-19. Assay: immunoSEQ multiplex PCR; the TCRdb copy retains only in-frame clones and omits some. The sample shows around 390,000 clones, roughly 89% of them seen only once. Input material: PBMCs or T cells enriched from blood (not recorded which). These receptors were collected from a woman in her 50s who had recovered from COVID-19.

The J gene is TRBJ2-1, the V gene TRBV5-1; D gene uncertain. V lost 5 bases and J 9 bases, leaving 15 bases between the germline ends. Germline assignment: CDR1 SGHRS and CDR2 YFSETQ. This CDR3 is 13 amino acids long. CDR3 amino acids: CASRGALASEQFF. As DNA, the CDR3 is TGCGCCAGCAGAGGTGCCCTTGCTAGTGAGCAGTTCTTC.

V and J are TRBV30 and TRBJ1-1; D is perhaps TRBD1 (5 bases). The CDR3 length is 12 residues. Deletions cut 3 bases from V and 4 bases from J, with 9 bases between. Germline values: CDR1 GTSNPN, CDR2 SVGIG (reference sequence). The CDR3 loop reads CAWSRDFTEAFF. CDR3 DNA sequence: TGTGCCTGGAGCCGGGACTTCACTGAAGCTTTCTTT.

The chain is built from TRBV5-1 and TRBJ1-2; 8 bases line up with TRBD1. CDR1 SGHRS and CDR2 YFSETQ come from the germline V gene. Trimming at V came to 0 bases and at J to 6 bases, leaving 7 bases not matched to a gene. The CDR3 is 15 amino acids. Here the CDR3 reads CASSLGDRGRNGYTF. In DNA, the CDR3 is TGCGCCAGCAGCTTGGGCGACAGGGGAAGGAATGGCTACACCTTC.

The chain combines TRBV7-2 with TRBJ1-4; D may be TRBD1 (6 bases). The V and J ends lost 5 bases and 3 bases respectively, with 13 bases between them. The germline CDR1 and CDR2 sequences are SGHTA and FQGNSA. There are 15 residues in the CDR3. CDR3 in amino acids: CASSAQGLANEKLFF. The CDR3 nucleotides read TGTGCCAGCAGCGCACAGGGTCTAGCTAATGAAAAACTGTTTTTT.

The chain is built from TRBV4-3 and TRBJ2-3; 13 nucleotides line up with TRBD2. Germline V gene data show CDR1 as LGHNA and CDR2 as YSLEER. Unmatched junction bases numbered 6, after V lost 0 bases and J lost 3 bases. CDR3 length: 18 amino acids. This CDR3 reads CASSQDYGLAGDTDTQYF. In DNA form, the CDR3 reads TGCGCCAGCAGCCAAGATTATGGACTAGCGGGGGATACAGATACGCAGTATTTT.

Comment on this clone: A read error is possible here, since a much larger clone lies one base away. The chain couples TRBV6-1 to TRBJ2-3; no definite D call. Germline CDR1 reads MNHNS; CDR2 reads SASEGT. CDR3 size: 13 residues. Deletions cut 2 bases from V and 2 bases from J, with 5 bases between. CDR3 DNA: TGTGCCAGCAGTGAACAGGACACAGATACGCAGTATTTT. Residues: CASSEQDTDTQYF.

The J gene is TRBJ2-1, the V gene TRBV7-2, with 10 bases aligning to TRBD2. Trimming cost V 5 bases and J 16 bases; bases outside gene matches: 11. The CDR3 runs 13 residues. Per the germline V gene, CDR1 is SGHTA and CDR2 is FQGNSA. The DNA for the CDR3 is TGTGCCAGCAGCGTCAAGAGCGGGGGGGCAGTCTTCTTC. Translated, it gives CASSVKSGGAVFF.

This clone was seen only once. The chain couples TRBV6-1 to TRBJ2-7; 7 positions match TRBD2. Germline V gives CDR1 MNHNS, CDR2 SASEGT. The V segment lost 2 bases and the J segment 3 bases; nucleotides outside the gene matches: 16. The CDR3 is 18 residues long. The CDR3 DNA is TGTGCCAGCAGTGAAAGGAGGTTGGGTCTAGCGGCGATCTACGAGCAGTACTTC. Amino acids: CASSERRLGLAAIYEQYF.

The gene calls are TRBV5-1 and TRBJ1-1; D is undetermined. Trimming took 2 bases from V and 0 from J, leaving 11 bases between them. CDR1 SGHRS and CDR2 YFSETQ come from the germline V gene. The CDR3 has 15 residues. The CDR3 region is CASSLLQSLNTEAFF. The CDR3 nucleotides read TGCGCCAGCAGCTTATTACAGAGCCTGAACACTGAAGCTTTCTTT.

The rearrangement joins TRBV9 to TRBJ2-7; 7 nucleotides agree with TRBD1. The V segment lost 2 bases and the J segment 2 bases; nucleotides outside the gene matches: 7. From germline, CDR1 is SGDLS and CDR2 YYNGEE. The CDR3 contains 15 residues. In nucleotides, the CDR3 is TGTGCCAGCAGCGTCCGAGGGGACAGAACCTACGAGCAGTACTTC. Encoded protein: CASSVRGDRTYEQYF.

The chain uses TRBV24-1 and TRBJ2-3, with TRBD2 as a possible D gene (5 bases). Trimming took off 4 bases at V and 3 bases at J, with 13 bases between the two ends. CDR3 length: 15 residues. Germline V gene sequence: CDR1 KGHDR, CDR2 SFDVKD. CDR3 coding DNA: TGTGCCACCAGTGAGCCTCCGGGAACAACAGATACGCAGTATTTT. It codes for CATSEPPGTTDTQYF.

The chain has TRBV9 and TRBJ1-1; D may be TRBD1 (6 bases). This CDR3 comprises 15 residues. Trimming took off 0 bases at V and 4 bases at J, with 13 bases between the two ends. The germline V gene has CDR1 SGDLS and CDR2 YYNGEE. In DNA, the CDR3 is TGTGCCAGCAGCGTAGAGGGCAGGGGATCCACTGAAGCTTTCTTT. It translates to CASSVEGRGSTEAFF.

This rearrangement joins TRBV9 to TRBJ2-2; TRBD2 might be the D (5 bases). The CDR3 extends over 14 amino acids. Germline loops: CDR1 SGDLS, CDR2 YYNGEE. Trimming cost V 2 bases and J 1 base, with 6 bases left between them. The CDR3 sequence: CASSVGENTGELFF. As DNA, the CDR3 is TGTGCCAGCAGCGTCGGGGAGAACACCGGGGAGCTGTTTTTT. The variable domain in full, with the rest retrieved from reference TRBV9 and TRBJ2-2, is DSGVTQTPKHLITATGQRVTLRCSPRSGDLSVYWYQQSLDQGLQFLIQYYNGEERAKGNILERFSAQQFPDLHSELNLSSLELGDSALYFCASSVGENTGELFFGEGSRLTVL.

The chain employs TRBV18 and TRBJ2-7; a weak D match, TRBD2 (5 bases). The CDR3 is 13 residues long. Trimming cost V 4 bases and J 5 bases, with 12 bases left between them. Germline V CDR1 and CDR2: KGHSH, LQKENI. For the CDR3, the DNA is TGTGCCAGCTCACTCCTTGCCGGGAACGAGCAGTACTTC. Translation gives CASSLLAGNEQYF.

This chain links TRBV2 with TRBJ1-5; D ambiguous. This CDR3 comprises 13 residues. Trimming cost V 8 bases and J 7 bases, with 15 bases left between them. Looked up from germline, CDR1 is SNHLY and CDR2 is FYNNEI. The CDR3 DNA reads TGTGCCAGCCACTATGGCGTGGAGCAGCCCCAGCATTTT. Its protein is CASHYGVEQPQHF.

This chain links TRBV4-1 with TRBJ1-1; no clear D gene. The germline V gene has CDR1 MGHRA and CDR2 YSYEKL. Trimming stripped 4 bases from V and 0 bases from J, with 12 bases between. The CDR3 runs to 15 residues. Here the CDR3 DNA reads TGCGCCAGCAGCCTCCGGACGGGGATGAACACTGAAGCTTTCTTT. It is translated as CASSLRTGMNTEAFF.

The chain links TRBV2 to TRBJ1-1; 7 bases agree with TRBD1. The CDR3 length is 14 residues. The germline gives CDR1 SNHLY, CDR2 FYNNEI. V lost 11 bases to trimming and J lost 4 bases; unmatched junction nucleotides: 13. As DNA, the CDR3 is TGTGCCTGCGCCCCGGGACAGCCCAGCACTGAAGCTTTCTTT. It specifies CACAPGQPSTEAFF.

The chain carries TRBV28 and TRBJ1-1; 8 nucleotides line up with TRBD1. The CDR3 is 14 amino acids. Trimming took 5 bases from V and 1 from J; bases not matched to a gene: 3. The germline gives CDR1 MDHEN, CDR2 SYDVKM. The CDR3, as DNA: TGTGCCAGCAGTGGACAGGGTAGGAACACTGAAGCTTTCTTT. It translates to CASSGQGRNTEAFF.

The gene calls are TRBV13 and TRBJ1-2; TRBD1 matches at 7 bases. The length of the CDR3 is 16 residues. The germline V gene encodes CDR1 PRHDT and CDR2 FYEKMQ (reference sequence). J was trimmed by 1 base and V by 0 bases; bases with no gene match: 5. This chain's CDR3 is CASSLGTPGGNYGYTF. The CDR3 DNA reads as TGTGCCAGCAGCTTAGGGACCCCAGGGGGTAACTATGGCTACACCTTC.

This chain uses TRBV11-2 with TRBJ2-2; 12 nucleotides line up with TRBD1. V lost 10 bases, J lost 8 bases, and 11 bases stayed unmatched. The CDR3 totals 15 residues. Germline lookup yields CDR1 SGHAT and CDR2 FQNNGV. CDR3 residues: CATSPGQGAWGELFF. The DNA of the CDR3 is TGTGCCACATCGCCGGGACAGGGGGCATGGGGGGAGCTGTTTTTT.